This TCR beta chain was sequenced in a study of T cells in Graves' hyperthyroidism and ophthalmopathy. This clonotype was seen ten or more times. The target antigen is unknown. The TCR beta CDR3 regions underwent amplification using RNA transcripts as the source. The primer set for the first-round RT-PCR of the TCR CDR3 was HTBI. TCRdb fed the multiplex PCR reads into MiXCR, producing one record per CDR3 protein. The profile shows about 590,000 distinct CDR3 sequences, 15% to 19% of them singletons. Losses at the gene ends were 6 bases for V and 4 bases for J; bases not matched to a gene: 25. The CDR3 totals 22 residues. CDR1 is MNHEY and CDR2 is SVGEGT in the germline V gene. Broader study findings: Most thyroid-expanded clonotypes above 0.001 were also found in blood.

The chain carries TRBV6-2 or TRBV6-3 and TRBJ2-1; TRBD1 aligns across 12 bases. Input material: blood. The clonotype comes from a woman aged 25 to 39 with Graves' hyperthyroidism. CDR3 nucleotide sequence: TGTGCCAGCAGCAACCGGGACAGGGGGCGAATTGGTCAGACTAGCGCTTACAATGAGCAGTTCTTC. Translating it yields CASSNRDRGRIGQTSAYNEQFF.